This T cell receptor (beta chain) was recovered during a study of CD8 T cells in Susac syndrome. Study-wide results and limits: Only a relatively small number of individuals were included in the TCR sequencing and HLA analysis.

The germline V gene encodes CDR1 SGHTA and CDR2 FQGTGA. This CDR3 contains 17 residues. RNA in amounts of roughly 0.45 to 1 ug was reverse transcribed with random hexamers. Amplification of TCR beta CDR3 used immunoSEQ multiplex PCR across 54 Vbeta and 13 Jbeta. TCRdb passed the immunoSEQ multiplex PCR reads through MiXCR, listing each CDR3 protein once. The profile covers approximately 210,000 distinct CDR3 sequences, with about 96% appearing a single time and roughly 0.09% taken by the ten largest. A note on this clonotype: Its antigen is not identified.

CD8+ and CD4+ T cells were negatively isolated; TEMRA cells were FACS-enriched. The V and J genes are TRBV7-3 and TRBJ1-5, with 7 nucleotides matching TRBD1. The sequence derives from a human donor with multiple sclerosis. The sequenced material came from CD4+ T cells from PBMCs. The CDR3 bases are TGTGGCAACCCGCCGGGCTTAGGGGGCCCTTTCAATCAGCCCCAGCATTTT. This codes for CGNPPGLGGPFNQPQHF. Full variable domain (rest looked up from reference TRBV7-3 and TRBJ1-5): GAGVSQTPSNKVTEKGKYVELRCDPISGHTALYWYRQSLGQGPEFLIYFQGTGAADDSGLPNDRFFAVRPEGSVSTLKIQRTERGDSAVYLCGNPPGLGGPFNQPQHFGDGTRLSIL.